Listed here are 19 T cell receptor beta chains from one sample, sequenced in a study of technical replicates of blood from a handful of donors. Clones were read by immunoSEQ multiplex PCR, and TCRdb kept only the in-frame ones, dropping some. Of 91,000 or so clones listed, just under 95% were seen once; the top ten hold over 0.25%. The sample comprised T cells isolated from PBMCs. The origin of the receptors is a human donor in good health.

This chain links TRBV4-1 with TRBJ2-5; perhaps TRBD1 as D (5 bases). Trimming removed 3 bases at V and 2 bases at J, with 10 bases between. Germline V gene lookup returns CDR1 MGHRA and CDR2 YSYEKL. The CDR3 runs 14 residues. The CDR3 nucleotides read TGCGCCAGCAGCCAGGCAGGGCGGCAAGAGACCCAGTACTTC. Its translation: CASSQAGRQETQYF.

The chain has TRBV27 and TRBJ2-3; TRBD1 matches 8 bases. The length of the CDR3 is 14 residues. Germline V lookup: CDR1 MNHEY, CDR2 SMNVEV (reference sequence). The junction had 2 bases not matched to a gene; V was cut back by 6 bases and J by 0 bases. Written as DNA, the CDR3 is TGTGCCAGCAGACGACAGGGGAGCACAGATACGCAGTATTTT. It encodes CASRRQGSTDTQYF.

The gene calls are TRBV14 and TRBJ2-1, with a tentative D call TRBD1 (6 bases). From germline, CDR1 is SGHDN and CDR2 FVKESK. Trimming pared 4 bases from V and 3 bases from J, leaving 13 bases between. This CDR3 is built from 15 residues. The CDR3 region is CASSLPGHYYNEQFF. The CDR3 nucleotides read TGTGCCAGCAGCCTTCCGGGACACTACTACAATGAGCAGTTCTTC.

The rearrangement links TRBV12-5 to TRBJ2-1; TRBD2 aligns across 12 bases. The germline CDR1 and CDR2 sequences are LGHNT and FRNRAP. CDR3 length: 14 residues. The V gene end was trimmed by 6 bases and the J gene end by 7 bases; junction bases not matched to a gene: 4. The CDR3 DNA reads TGTGCTAGTGGCCGAGGACTAGCGGGAAATGAGCAGTTCTTC. Translated: CASGRGLAGNEQFF. Full variable domain (missing parts from reference TRBV12-5 and TRBJ2-1): DARVTQTPRHKVTEMGQEVTMRCQPILGHNTVFWYRQTMMQGLELLAYFRNRAPLDDSGMPKDRFSAEMPDATLATLKIQPSEPRDSAVYFCASGRGLAGNEQFFGPGTRLTVL.

The chain links TRBV10-2 to TRBJ2-5, with a possible D match to TRBD2 (6 bases). The CDR3 is 14 residues long. Germline CDR1 reads WSHSY; CDR2 reads SAAADI. Trimming removed 2 bases at V and 3 bases at J, with 10 bases between. The CDR3 sequence is CASSESWGEETQYF. The CDR3 coding sequence is TGCGCCAGCAGTGAGAGCTGGGGGGAAGAGACCCAGTACTTC.

The chain links TRBV30 to TRBJ2-1; 13 bases agree with TRBD2. This CDR3 has 17 amino acids. Germline values: CDR1 GTSNPN, CDR2 SVGIG (reference sequence). The V and J ends lost 8 bases and 0 bases, in that order; junction bases with no gene match: 10. The CDR3 loop reads CAHLGLAGESSYNEQFF. The CDR3 nucleotides are TGTGCCCACCTAGGACTAGCGGGAGAGAGCTCCTACAATGAGCAGTTCTTC.

This CDR3 reads CASSVGGENTEAFF. DNA for the CDR3: TGTGCCAGCAGTGTTGGGGGGGAAAACACTGAAGCTTTCTTT. The chain couples TRBV2 to TRBJ1-1; tentatively, D is TRBD1 (5 bases). Germline CDR1 reads SNHLY; CDR2 reads FYNNEI. V was cut by 4 bases and J by 2 bases, with 11 bases left in between. The CDR3 length is 14 residues.

The rearrangement uses TRBV13 and TRBJ1-2, with D uncertain. The CDR3 is made up of 13 amino acids. V was trimmed by 0 bases and J by 4 bases, leaving 6 bases between them. Germline CDR1 reads PRHDT; CDR2 reads FYEKMQ (reference sequence). This chain's CDR3 is CASSLGQIYGYTF. The CDR3 DNA follows: TGTGCCAGCAGCTTAGGACAGATCTATGGCTACACCTTC. Together with reference TRBV13 and TRBJ1-2, the CDR3 gives the full variable domain: AAGVIQSPRHLIKEKRETATLKCYPIPRHDTVYWYQQGPGQDPQFLISFYEKMQSDKGSIPDRFSAQQFSDYHSELNMSSLELGDSALYFCASSLGQIYGYTFGSGTRLTVV.

This chain links TRBV6-1 with TRBJ2-2, with a possible D match to TRBD1 (6 bases). Looked up from germline, CDR1 is MNHNS and CDR2 is SASEGT. V lost 2 bases to trimming and J lost 6 bases, with 10 bases between them. The CDR3 is 14 residues long. This chain's CDR3 is CASSETYRAGELFF. The CDR3 DNA follows: TGTGCCAGCAGTGAAACCTACAGGGCCGGGGAGCTGTTTTTT.

The V gene is TRBV7-2, the J gene TRBJ2-4; D possibly corresponds to TRBD2 (5 bases). Germline CDR1 and CDR2: SGHTA and FQGNSA. The CDR3 contains 15 residues. Trimming removed 1 base from V and 2 bases from J, with 9 bases in between. This CDR3 reads CASSLVSGTKNIQYF. CDR3 nucleotides: TGTGCCAGCAGCTTAGTTTCCGGGACCAAAAACATTCAGTACTTC. The full variable domain, in which reference TRBV7-2 and TRBJ2-4 provide the parts outside the CDR3, is GAGVSQSPSNKVTEKGKDVELRCDPISGHTALYWYRQSLGQGLEFLIYFQGNSAPDKSGLPSDRFSAERTGGSVSTLTIQRTQQEDSAVYLCASSLVSGTKNIQYFGAGTRLSVL.

This chain uses TRBV2 with TRBJ1-6; D call uncertain. CDR3 length: 15 residues. CDR1 and CDR2 (germline): SNHLY, FYNNEI. V was shortened by 2 bases and J by 9 bases, with 14 bases between the two germline ends. CDR3 in DNA: TGTGCCAGCAGTGAATCTCGGACCGAGGGTTCACCCCTCCACTTT. Translating it yields CASSESRTEGSPLHF. Variable domain in full (rest from reference TRBV2 and TRBJ1-6): EPEVTQTPSHQVTQMGQEVILRCVPISNHLYFYWYRQILGQKVEFLVSFYNNEISEKSEIFDDQFSVERPDGSNFTLKIRSTKLEDSAMYFCASSESRTEGSPLHFGNGTRLTVT.

This chain links TRBV7-9 with TRBJ2-5; no firm D call. V was shortened by 1 base and J by 5 bases, with 8 bases between the two germline ends. Looked up from germline, CDR1 is SEHNR and CDR2 is FQNEAQ (reference sequence). CDR3 length: 13 amino acids. The CDR3 nucleotides read TGTGCCAGCAGCTTAGTTTACGGGGAGACCCAGTACTTC. This codes for CASSLVYGETQYF.

The chain couples TRBV20-1 to TRBJ1-1; TRBD1 aligns across 9 bases. The CDR3 consists of 11 residues. After removal of 7 bases from V and 6 bases from J, the junction contained 3 bases not matched to a gene. The V gene's germline CDR1 is DFQATT and CDR2 SNEGSKA (reference sequence). In DNA form, the CDR3 reads TGCAGTGTTTGGACAGGGGCTGAAGCTTTCTTT. Translation gives CSVWTGAEAFF.

V is TRBV5-1 and J is TRBJ2-3; 9 bases agree with TRBD2. CDR3 length equals 16 residues. Germline CDR1 and CDR2: SGHRS and YFSETQ. V lost 0 bases and J lost 5; bases outside the gene matches: 7. The CDR3 loop is CASSLGAGGPGDTQYF. The CDR3, as DNA: TGCGCCAGCAGCTTGGGAGCGGGAGGCCCCGGAGATACGCAGTATTTT.

This rearrangement joins TRBV29-1 to TRBJ2-7; 11 bases fit TRBD2. Per the germline V gene, CDR1 is SQVTM and CDR2 is ANQGSEA. J was trimmed by 4 bases and V by 6 bases; bases with no gene match: 2. The CDR3 is 12 residues long. CDR3 DNA: TGCAGCGTGACTAGCGGGACGTACGAGCAGTACTTC. Amino acids: CSVTSGTYEQYF.

The V and J genes are TRBV6-5 and TRBJ1-3, with 9 nucleotides matching TRBD1. The CDR3 runs 15 residues. After removal of 0 bases from V and 6 bases from J, the junction contained 3 bases not matched to a gene. Germline assignment: CDR1 MNHEY and CDR2 SVGAGI. The CDR3 reads CASSYSGQGKNTIYF. CDR3 nucleotide sequence: TGTGCCAGCAGTTACTCAGGACAGGGGAAAAACACCATATATTTT.

The chain joins TRBV28 to TRBJ2-3, with 7 bases identical to TRBD1. The J segment lost 0 bases and the V segment lost 8 bases, leaving 5 bases of the junction unmatched. The CDR3 runs to 14 residues. CDR1 and CDR2 (germline): MDHEN, SYDVKM. CDR3 nucleotide sequence: TGTGCCAGCTGCCCGGGACAGAGCACAGATACGCAGTATTTT. Translation gives CASCPGQSTDTQYF.

The chain uses TRBV6-5 and TRBJ1-4; the D is unclear. Germline V gives CDR1 MNHEY, CDR2 SVGAGI. The CDR3 runs to 11 residues. The V gene lost 6 bases and the J gene lost 7 bases, with 6 bases spanning the gap. CDR3 nucleotides: TGTGCCAGCAGCTTCGGTGAAAAACTGTTTTTT. Translation: CASSFGEKLFF.

V is TRBV7-2 and J is TRBJ2-5; D unclear. V shed 0 bases and J shed 5 bases, with 4 bases lying between them. The CDR3 extends over 12 amino acids. The germline CDR1 and CDR2 sequences are SGHTA and FQGNSA. The CDR3 DNA is TGTGCCAGCAGCTTAGCGGGCGAGACCCAGTACTTC. Protein product: CASSLAGETQYF.